The 29 T cell receptor beta chains presented below share a single source sample, sequenced in a study of CD8+ T cells in alopecia areata (dated by TCRdb to the late 2010s). Library generation was performed with the immunoSEQ multiplex PCR assay. For TCR sequencing, RNA was extracted from every sample and reverse transcribed into cDNA to serve as template. Drawn from immuneACCESS, this table holds only the in-frame rearrangements with V and J called that TCRdb kept. Clones are partly lost; checked studies trace under half to an unresolved V gene and leave the rest unexplained. This sample comprises 100,000 to 150,000 clones, about two fifths of them detected only once. Clones ranked in the top ten supply over 3% of the sample. The sequenced material came from CD4+ T cells sorted from blood. The receptors shown here come from a human donor with alopecia areata.

This clone was seen a few times. The V call is TRBV28, the J call TRBJ2-7; 7 bases align to TRBD1. V was pared by 4 bases and J by 7 bases, with 4 bases of the junction left unmatched. Germline lookup yields CDR1 MDHEN and CDR2 SYDVKM. The CDR3 totals 12 residues. CDR3: CASSYGQVEQYF. The CDR3 DNA sequence: TGTGCCAGCAGTTACGGACAGGTAGAGCAGTACTTC.

The rearrangement links TRBV30 to TRBJ2-7, with TRBD1 matching over 8 bases. Trimming took 6 bases from V and 3 from J; bases not matched to a gene: 7. The CDR3 has 13 amino acids. Germline values: CDR1 GTSNPN, CDR2 SVGIG (reference sequence). CDR3 loop: CACHGQGIYEQYF. In DNA form, the CDR3 reads TGTGCCTGCCACGGACAGGGAATCTACGAGCAGTACTTC.

DNA of the CDR3: TGTGCCAGCAGCCTCGACAGGCCGTACTTC. This sequence encodes CASSLDRPYF. The V gene is TRBV7-8, the J gene TRBJ2-7; tentative D call: TRBD1 (6 bases). Germline loops: CDR1 SGHVS, CDR2 FQNEAQ. Trimming stripped 5 bases from V and 12 bases from J, with 11 bases between. This CDR3 region has 10 residues.

The genes are TRBV4-1 and TRBJ2-7; D is unresolved. CDR3 length: 11 amino acids. Germline CDR1 and CDR2: MGHRA and YSYEKL. Trimming cost V 4 bases and J 8 bases, with 9 bases left between them. CDR3 in DNA: TGCGCCAGCAGCCGCCAAGGCCAGCAGTACTTC. This gives the protein CASSRQGQQYF.

This chain joins TRBV7-9 and TRBJ2-5; 13 bases fit TRBD2. This CDR3 has 16 residues. With 3 bases clipped from V and 4 bases from J, the junction kept 5 bases outside the gene matches. The germline V gene has CDR1 SEHNR and CDR2 FQNEAQ (reference sequence). The CDR3 bases are TGTGCCAGCAGCTTCCAGGGACTAGCGGGACGAGAGACCCAGTACTTC. The encoded protein is CASSFQGLAGRETQYF. Filled out from reference TRBV7-9 and TRBJ2-5, the complete variable domain reads DTGVSQNPRHKITKRGQNVTFRCDPISEHNRLYWYRQTLGQGPEFLTYFQNEAQLEKSRLLSDRFSAERPKGSFSTLEIQRTEQGDSAMYLCASSFQGLAGRETQYFGPGTRLLVL.

This clone was seen a handful of times. The chain uses TRBV29-1 and TRBJ2-5; D is unresolved. Germline V gene data show CDR1 as SQVTM and CDR2 as ANQGSEA. Trimming stripped 2 bases from V and 5 bases from J, with 12 bases between. This CDR3 is 13 amino acids long. CDR3 region: CSVEKHTKETQYF. The CDR3 coding sequence is TGCAGCGTTGAAAAGCATACGAAGGAGACCCAGTACTTC.

This clone was seen more than once but under ten times. The CDR3 DNA follows: TGCAGCGTTGGAGGAGGTCGGTACACCGGGGAGCTGTTTTTT. As protein: CSVGGGRYTGELFF. The chain carries TRBV29-1 and TRBJ2-2; D may be TRBD2 (5 bases). Trimming took 4 bases from V and 3 from J, leaving 12 bases between them. There are 14 residues in the CDR3. Germline lookup yields CDR1 SQVTM and CDR2 ANQGSEA.

A few counts support this clone. The chain combines TRBV18 with TRBJ2-7, with a tentative D call TRBD1 (6 bases). With 5 bases removed from V and 2 bases from J, the gap between germline ends came to 13 bases. Germline V lookup: CDR1 KGHSH, CDR2 LQKENI. The CDR3 covers 14 residues. The CDR3 DNA reads as TGTGCCAGCTCATCTTCCGGGACAACCTACGAGCAGTACTTC. Its protein product is CASSSSGTTYEQYF.

The chain couples TRBV18 to TRBJ2-7; D is unresolved. The V and J ends lost 2 bases and 5 bases respectively, with 7 bases between them. Germline CDR1 and CDR2: KGHSH and LQKENI. The CDR3 consists of 12 residues. Here the CDR3 DNA reads TGTGCCAGCTCACCATTGACCAACGAGCAGTACTTC. This translates into CASSPLTNEQYF.

The chain joins TRBV7-8 to TRBJ1-6; maybe TRBD1 (5 bases). The germline V gene encodes CDR1 SGHVS and CDR2 FQNEAQ. The CDR3 loop spans 16 amino acids. V was clipped by 4 bases and J by 0 bases, with 10 bases between them. The CDR3 loop is CASSWDRSSYNSPLHF. The DNA for the CDR3 is TGTGCCAGCAGCTGGGACCGATCCTCCTATAATTCACCCCTCCACTTT.

The chain has TRBV6-6 and TRBJ1-2; D call uncertain. V lost 5 bases, J lost 8 bases, and 15 bases lay in between. The CDR3 is 13 residues long. CDR1 and CDR2 (germline): MNHNY, SVGAGI (reference sequence). Written as DNA, the CDR3 is TGTGCCAGCAGTCCCCCGAACTTTGAGGGCTACACCTTC. Translated: CASSPPNFEGYTF.

This clone has more than one count but fewer than ten. This rearrangement joins TRBV29-1 to TRBJ1-2; D is uncertain. CDR1 SQVTM and CDR2 ANQGSEA come from the germline V gene. V was trimmed by 4 bases and J by 0 bases, leaving 9 bases between them. This CDR3 is 13 amino acids long. The CDR3 region is CSVGVGTNYGYTF. In DNA, the CDR3 is TGCAGCGTTGGGGTTGGAACTAACTATGGCTACACCTTC.

This chain links TRBV5-1 with TRBJ2-7, with D possibly being TRBD2 (5 bases). The CDR3 covers 14 residues. CDR1 is SGHRS, CDR2 YFSETQ, per germline. Trimming removed 3 bases from V and 2 bases from J, with 12 bases in between. DNA for the CDR3: TGCGCCAGCAGCTGGAGGACGGCTACCTACGAGCAGTACTTC. It yields the protein CASSWRTATYEQYF.

This clone was found a few times. V usage is TRBV19 and J usage is TRBJ2-5; D gene uncertain. Germline assignment: CDR1 LNHDA and CDR2 SQIVND (reference sequence). This CDR3 comprises 14 residues. Between the trimmed V and J ends, which lost 1 base and 3 bases, there was a span of 9 bases. The CDR3 DNA sequence: TGTGCCAGTAGTATAGGACGGAAGGAAGAGACCCAGTACTTC. Translated, it gives CASSIGRKEETQYF. Full variable domain (rest looked up from reference TRBV19 and TRBJ2-5): DGGITQSPKYLFRKEGQNVTLSCEQNLNHDAMYWYRQDPGQGLRLIYYSQIVNDFQKGDIAEGYSVSREKKESFPLTVTSAQKNPTAFYLCASSIGRKEETQYFGPGTRLLVL.

The sample holds a few counts of this clone. J is TRBJ2-1 and V is TRBV15; 8 nucleotides match TRBD2. The junction had 3 bases not matched to a gene; V was cut back by 7 bases and J by 4 bases. This CDR3 has 13 residues. Germline V gene sequence: CDR1 LNHNV, CDR2 YYDKDF (reference sequence). CDR3 residues: CATMRGAYNEQFF. The CDR3 coding sequence is TGTGCCACCATGCGGGGGGCATACAATGAGCAGTTCTTC.

There are a few counts of this clone. The chain recombines TRBV29-1 with TRBJ2-7, with D possibly being TRBD2 (5 bases). V was clipped by 6 bases and J by 4 bases, with 16 bases between them. The CDR3 loop spans 13 amino acids. Looked up from germline, CDR1 is SQVTM and CDR2 is ANQGSEA. The CDR3 bases are TGCAGCGTCAGAGGGCGATTTGGGTACGAGCAGTACTTC. Its translation is CSVRGRFGYEQYF.

The V gene is TRBV27, the J gene TRBJ1-1; tentatively, D is TRBD1 (5 bases). Germline V gene data show CDR1 as MNHEY and CDR2 as SMNVEV (reference sequence). Trimming took 7 bases from V and 1 from J, leaving 7 bases between them. The CDR3 is made up of 12 amino acids. The CDR3 protein is CASKQGNTEAFF. The CDR3 coding sequence is TGTGCCAGCAAGCAGGGGAACACTGAAGCTTTCTTT.

This clone was seen more than once but under ten times. V gene TRBV28 combines with J gene TRBJ1-2; D may be TRBD1 (6 bases). The CDR3 runs to 13 residues. CDR1 and CDR2 (germline): MDHEN, SYDVKM. Trimming stripped 7 bases from V and 5 bases from J, with 14 bases between. CDR3: CASNTGGSYGYTF. Here the CDR3 DNA reads TGTGCCAGCAATACGGGGGGCTCGTATGGCTACACCTTC.

Only a few counts were recorded for this clone. The chain carries TRBV2 and TRBJ1-2; D possibly corresponds to TRBD1 (5 bases). Germline V gene lookup returns CDR1 SNHLY and CDR2 FYNNEI. This CDR3 has 11 amino acids. With 2 bases removed from V and 13 bases from J, the gap between germline ends came to 11 bases. CDR3 DNA: TGTGCCAGCAGTGAACAAGGGACGGGCACCTTC. This gives the protein CASSEQGTGTF.

This clone was seen a single time. This sequence joins TRBV7-3 and TRBJ2-1, with 9 bases identical to TRBD2. This CDR3 comprises 16 residues. From germline, CDR1 is SGHTA and CDR2 FQGTGA. Unmatched junction bases numbered 7, after V lost 0 bases and J lost 7 bases. The CDR3 region is CASSLTALAGRNEQFF. The CDR3 nucleotides read TGTGCCAGCAGCTTAACGGCTCTAGCGGGAAGGAATGAGCAGTTCTTC.

This clone counts as medium-sized (0.01 to 0.1%). The chain couples TRBV7-9 to TRBJ1-4; no clear D gene. The CDR3 runs to 13 residues. CDR1 and CDR2 from the germline V gene are SEHNR and FQNEAQ (reference sequence). V lost 3 bases, J lost 8 bases, and 10 bases lay in between. CDR3 loop: CASSFRWEEKLFF. The CDR3 bases are TGTGCCAGCAGCTTTAGATGGGAGGAAAAACTGTTTTTT.

Only a few counts were recorded for this clone. The chain has TRBV11-1 and TRBJ2-3, with D hard to call. Germline CDR1 reads SGHAT; CDR2 reads FQDESV (reference sequence). V lost 6 bases and J 5 bases, leaving 12 bases between the germline ends. This CDR3 region has 13 residues. The CDR3 here is CASSPGPQDTQYF. In DNA form, the CDR3 reads TGTGCCAGCAGTCCCGGACCCCAAGATACGCAGTATTTT.

This clone has just a few counts. The chain carries TRBV7-2 and TRBJ2-7, with D perhaps matching TRBD1 or TRBD2 (6 bases each). Trimming removed 6 bases from V and 7 bases from J, with 31 bases in between. Germline V gene lookup returns CDR1 SGHTA and CDR2 FQGNSA. The CDR3 runs to 18 residues. This chain's CDR3 is CASRFTFAGHSTPGEQYF. CDR3 bases: TGTGCCAGCAGATTTACCTTCGCGGGACATTCCACGCCCGGTGAGCAGTACTTC.

This clone was seen only a few times. The CDR3 DNA sequence: TGCGCCAGCAGCTTGCGGCAGGGATACGAGCAGTACTTC. Amino acid sequence: CASSLRQGYEQYF. The gene calls are TRBV5-1 and TRBJ2-7; maybe TRBD1 (5 bases). This CDR3 region has 13 residues. V was pared by 1 base and J by 4 bases, with 9 bases between. Germline V lookup: CDR1 SGHRS, CDR2 YFSETQ.

The J gene is TRBJ1-2, the V gene TRBV5-1; D remains ambiguous. The CDR3 sequence is 13 residues long. Deletions cut 4 bases from V and 3 bases from J, with 10 bases between. Germline CDR1 SGHRS, CDR2 YFSETQ. The CDR3 sequence is CASSPDLDYGYTF. The CDR3 bases are TGCGCCAGCAGCCCCGACTTGGACTATGGCTACACCTTC.

The chain couples TRBV5-1 to TRBJ2-1; TRBD1 matches at 7 bases. Losses at the gene ends were 4 bases for V and 5 bases for J; bases not matched to a gene: 3. Germline V gene sequence: CDR1 SGHRS, CDR2 YFSETQ. The CDR3 spans 13 residues. The CDR3 sequence: CASSPTGHNEQFF. CDR3 sequence (DNA): TGCGCCAGCAGCCCGACAGGGCACAATGAGCAGTTCTTC.

This chain uses TRBV29-1 with TRBJ2-1; TRBD1 might be the D (6 bases). Between the trimmed V and J ends, which lost 7 bases and 8 bases, there was a span of 18 bases. The CDR3 has 13 residues. Germline CDR1 SQVTM, CDR2 ANQGSEA. The CDR3 reads CSGSGASIDEQFF. The CDR3 bases are TGCAGCGGCTCAGGGGCTAGCATAGATGAGCAGTTCTTC.

About this clone itself: Within the sample, other DNA sequences also encode this same CDR3. The chain links TRBV7-2 to TRBJ2-5, with 12 bases fitting TRBD2. CDR1 and CDR2 (germline): SGHTA, FQGNSA. The V segment lost 5 bases and the J segment 4 bases; nucleotides outside the gene matches: 2. CDR3 length equals 14 residues. The CDR3 loop is CASSLGLAGETQYF. The DNA for the CDR3 is TGTGCCAGCAGCCTGGGACTAGCGGGAGAGACCCAGTACTTC.

This chain uses TRBV5-1 with TRBJ2-3, with a possible D match to TRBD2 (5 bases). Trimming stripped 2 bases from V and 4 bases from J, with 8 bases between. This CDR3 contains 13 residues. Germline lookup yields CDR1 SGHRS and CDR2 YFSETQ. The DNA of the CDR3 is TGCGCCAGCAGCTTTGGACTTTCAGATACGCAGTATTTT. This gives the protein CASSFGLSDTQYF.